The clone carrying this T cell receptor beta chain came up a few times. The sample is drawn from a study of control samples from healthy donors and cancer patients. V was shortened by 1 base and J by 3 bases, with 1 base between the two germline ends. Germline CDR1 is SGHTA and CDR2 is FQGNSA. The CDR3 is 12 residues long. This table comes from immunoSEQ multiplex PCR, and its TCRdb copy is limited to in-frame clones, with some not included. The profile shows under 200,000 clones, about 94% of them singletons. Sequencing input: PBMCs. The source of this sequence is a man in his 60s with colorectal cancer. The J gene is TRBJ1-3, the V gene TRBV7-2; no reliable D call. This chain's CDR3 is CASSLVGNTIYF. The CDR3 DNA reads as TGTGCCAGCAGCTTAGTTGGAAACACCATATATTTT.